This paragraph covers one T cell receptor (beta chain) sequence. Its specificity is not known. The germline V gene encodes CDR1 SNHLY and CDR2 FYNNEI. The length of the CDR3 is 17 residues. Germline trimming cut 3 bases from V and 0 bases from J; bases unmatched to any gene: 7. This sample stems from a study of long-term antiretroviral therapy in people with HIV. Run at survey level, the immunoSEQ assay was version v3.0. TCRdb's copy holds only in-frame clones and misses some; the assay was immunoSEQ multiplex PCR. The table records about 39,000 clones, approximately 87% of them present only once. Study conclusions and caveats: Dominance of pre-ART expanded clones persisted, fluctuating and often declining after ART.

Material: unsorted PBMCs, obtained 1.2 years after starting antiretroviral therapy. This clonotype was obtained from a woman aged 45-60 years with HIV. V gene TRBV2 combines with J gene TRBJ2-3; TRBD2 matches at 9 bases. CDR3 loop: CASSDPLAGPSTDTQYF. CDR3 coding DNA: TGTGCCAGCAGTGATCCCCTAGCGGGGCCTAGCACAGATACGCAGTATTTT. The complete variable domain, with remaining parts taken from reference TRBV2 and TRBJ2-3, reads EPEVTQTPSHQVTQMGQEVILRCVPISNHLYFYWYRQILGQKVEFLVSFYNNEISEKSEIFDDQFSVERPDGSNFTLKIRSTKLEDSAMYFCASSDPLAGPSTDTQYFGPGTRLTVL.